This paragraph covers one T cell receptor (beta chain) sequence. The antigen remains undetermined. Repertoires were generated with immunoSEQ multiplex PCR, while TCRdb's copy carries only in-frame clones and drops some. Of about 91,000 clones listed, about 96% are singletons. The sample comes from a study of siplizumab effects on memory and regulatory T cells. Study-wide results and caveats: Apparently key alloresponse contributors, naive T cells also seemed more diverse than memory cells. The study did not confirm that proliferating Tregs from siplizumab cultures were suppressive. On average, 68.8% of mappable alloreactive CD4+ clones were Treg-derived under siplizumab, against 26.9% in controls.

Sequences were generated from unstimulated naive, memory, effector memory and TEMRA subsets in a few donor pairs. CDR1 is SGHTA and CDR2 is FQGTGA in the germline V gene. Trimming at V came to 2 bases and at J to 4 bases, leaving 7 bases not matched to a gene. The CDR3 is 16 amino acids. The chain has TRBV7-3 and TRBJ2-1; 8 nucleotides align to TRBD1. This TCR was sampled from a human donor in good health. The sequencing input was naive CD4+ T cells sorted from blood. In DNA, the CDR3 is TGTGCCAGCAGCTTATTGGGGACAGGCGGATACAATGAGCAGTTCTTC. Translating gives CASSLLGTGGYNEQFF.